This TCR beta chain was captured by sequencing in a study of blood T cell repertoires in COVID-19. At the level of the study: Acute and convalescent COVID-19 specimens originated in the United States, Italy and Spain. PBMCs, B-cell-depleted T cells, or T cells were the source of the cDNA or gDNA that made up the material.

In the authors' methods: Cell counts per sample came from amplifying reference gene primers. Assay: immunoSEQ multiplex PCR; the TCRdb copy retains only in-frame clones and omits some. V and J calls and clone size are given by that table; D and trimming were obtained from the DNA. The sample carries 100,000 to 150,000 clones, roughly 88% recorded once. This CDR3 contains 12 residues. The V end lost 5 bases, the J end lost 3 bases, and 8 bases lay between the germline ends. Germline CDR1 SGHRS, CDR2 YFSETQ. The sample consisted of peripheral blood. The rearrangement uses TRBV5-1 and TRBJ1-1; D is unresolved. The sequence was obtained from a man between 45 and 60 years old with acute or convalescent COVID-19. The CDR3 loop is CASSLSYTEAFF. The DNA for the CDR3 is TGCGCCAGCAGTCTATCTTACACTGAAGCTTTCTTT.